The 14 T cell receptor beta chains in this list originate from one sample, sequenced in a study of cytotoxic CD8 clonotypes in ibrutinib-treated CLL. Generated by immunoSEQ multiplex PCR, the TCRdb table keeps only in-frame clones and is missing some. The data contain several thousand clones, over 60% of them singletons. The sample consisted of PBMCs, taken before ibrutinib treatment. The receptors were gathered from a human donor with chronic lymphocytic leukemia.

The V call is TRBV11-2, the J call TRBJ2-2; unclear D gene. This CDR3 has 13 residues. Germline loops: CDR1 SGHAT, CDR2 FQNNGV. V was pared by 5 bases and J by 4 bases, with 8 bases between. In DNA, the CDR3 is TGTGCCAGCAGCCGTCCGGCCACCGGGGAGCTGTTTTTT. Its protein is CASSRPATGELFF. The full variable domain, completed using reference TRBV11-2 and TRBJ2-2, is EAGVAQSPRYKIIEKRQSVAFWCNPISGHATLYWYQQILGQGPKLLIQFQNNGVVDDSQLPKDRFSAERLKGVDSTLKIQPAKLEDSAVYLCASSRPATGELFFGEGSRLTVL.

The CDR3 sequence is CASSLGFSTEAFF. CDR3 DNA: TGCGCCAGCAGTCTCGGGTTCAGCACTGAAGCTTTCTTT. The V gene is TRBV5-1, the J gene TRBJ1-1; D uncertain. Germline CDR1 reads SGHRS; CDR2 reads YFSETQ. The CDR3 extends over 13 amino acids. V was cut by 5 bases and J by 4 bases, with 12 bases left in between.

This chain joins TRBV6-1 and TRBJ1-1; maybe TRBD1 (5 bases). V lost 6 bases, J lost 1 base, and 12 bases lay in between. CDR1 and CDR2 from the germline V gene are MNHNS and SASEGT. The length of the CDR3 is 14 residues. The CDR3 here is CASSYETGNTEAFF. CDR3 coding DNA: TGTGCCAGCAGCTATGAAACAGGGAACACTGAAGCTTTCTTT.

The CDR3 nucleotides read TGTGCCAGCAGCGTAGGGGGGCGATACTTC. Its translation is CASSVGGRYF. V gene TRBV9 combines with J gene TRBJ2-7; TRBD1 is a possible D gene (6 bases). CDR3 length equals 10 residues. Germline CDR1 and CDR2: SGDLS and YYNGEE. Deletions cut 0 bases from V and 13 bases from J, with 8 bases between.

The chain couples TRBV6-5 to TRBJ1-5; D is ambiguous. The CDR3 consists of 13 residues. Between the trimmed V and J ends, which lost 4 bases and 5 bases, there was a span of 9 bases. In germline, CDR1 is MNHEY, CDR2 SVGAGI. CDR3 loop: CASSSGRYQPQHF. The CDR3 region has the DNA TGTGCCAGCAGTTCCGGACGCTATCAGCCCCAGCATTTT.

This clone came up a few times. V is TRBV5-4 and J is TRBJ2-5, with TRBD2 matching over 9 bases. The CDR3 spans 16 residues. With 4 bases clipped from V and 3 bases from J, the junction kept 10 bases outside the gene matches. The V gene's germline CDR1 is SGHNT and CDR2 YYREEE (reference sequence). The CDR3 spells CASSPLGREGEETQYF. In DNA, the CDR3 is TGTGCCAGCAGCCCCTTGGGGCGGGAGGGAGAAGAGACCCAGTACTTC.

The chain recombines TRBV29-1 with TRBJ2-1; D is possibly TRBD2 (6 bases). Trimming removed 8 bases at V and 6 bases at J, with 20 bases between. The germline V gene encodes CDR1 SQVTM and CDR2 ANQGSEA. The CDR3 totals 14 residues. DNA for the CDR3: TGCAGCTCTTCCCATAGCGGATCTTTCAATGAGCAGTTCTTC. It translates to CSSSHSGSFNEQFF.

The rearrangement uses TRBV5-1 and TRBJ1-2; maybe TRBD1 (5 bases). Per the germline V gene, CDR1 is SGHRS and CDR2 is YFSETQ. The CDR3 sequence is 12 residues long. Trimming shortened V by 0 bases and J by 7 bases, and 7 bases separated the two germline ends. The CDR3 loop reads CASSLAGGGYTF. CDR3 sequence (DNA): TGCGCCAGCAGCTTGGCCGGGGGTGGCTACACCTTC.

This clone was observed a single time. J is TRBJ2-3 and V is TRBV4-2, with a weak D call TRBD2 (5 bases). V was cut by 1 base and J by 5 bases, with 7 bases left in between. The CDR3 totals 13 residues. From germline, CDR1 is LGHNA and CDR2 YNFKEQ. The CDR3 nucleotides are TGTGCCAGCAGCCAAGGAGCGGTAGATACGCAGTATTTT. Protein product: CASSQGAVDTQYF.

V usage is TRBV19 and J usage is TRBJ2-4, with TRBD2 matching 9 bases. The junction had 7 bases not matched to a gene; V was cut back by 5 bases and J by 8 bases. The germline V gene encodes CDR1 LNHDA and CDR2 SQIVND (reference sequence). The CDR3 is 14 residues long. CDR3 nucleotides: TGTGCCAGTAGTCTTAGCGGGAGTCAAGACATTCAGTACTTC. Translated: CASSLSGSQDIQYF.

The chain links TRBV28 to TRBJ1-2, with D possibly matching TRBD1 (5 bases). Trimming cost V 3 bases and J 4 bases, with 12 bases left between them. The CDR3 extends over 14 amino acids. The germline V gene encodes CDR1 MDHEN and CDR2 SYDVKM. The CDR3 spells CASSFSGALYGYTF. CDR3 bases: TGTGCCAGCAGTTTTTCTGGGGCCCTCTATGGCTACACCTTC.

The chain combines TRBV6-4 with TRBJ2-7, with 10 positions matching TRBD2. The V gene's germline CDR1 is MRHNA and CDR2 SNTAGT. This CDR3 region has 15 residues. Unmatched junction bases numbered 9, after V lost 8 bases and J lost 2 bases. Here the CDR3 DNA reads TGTGCCAGCGAGAACGTAGCGGGGGGAACCTACGAGCAGTACTTC. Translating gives CASENVAGGTYEQYF.

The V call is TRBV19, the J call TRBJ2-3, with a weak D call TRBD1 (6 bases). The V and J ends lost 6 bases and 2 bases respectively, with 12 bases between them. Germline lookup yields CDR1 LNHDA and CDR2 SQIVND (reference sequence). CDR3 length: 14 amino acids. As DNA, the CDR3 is TGTGCCAGTAGATTGACAGGAAACACAGATACGCAGTATTTT. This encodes CASRLTGNTDTQYF. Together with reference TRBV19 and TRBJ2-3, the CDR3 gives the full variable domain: DGGITQSPKYLFRKEGQNVTLSCEQNLNHDAMYWYRQDPGQGLRLIYYSQIVNDFQKGDIAEGYSVSREKKESFPLTVTSAQKNPTAFYLCASRLTGNTDTQYFGPGTRLTVL.

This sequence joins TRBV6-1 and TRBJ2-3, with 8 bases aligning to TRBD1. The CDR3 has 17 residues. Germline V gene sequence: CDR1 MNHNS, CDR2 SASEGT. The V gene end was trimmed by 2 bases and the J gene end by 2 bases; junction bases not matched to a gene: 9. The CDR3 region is CASSERRGQASTDTQYF. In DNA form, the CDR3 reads TGTGCCAGCAGTGAAAGGAGGGGACAGGCGTCCACAGATACGCAGTATTTT.